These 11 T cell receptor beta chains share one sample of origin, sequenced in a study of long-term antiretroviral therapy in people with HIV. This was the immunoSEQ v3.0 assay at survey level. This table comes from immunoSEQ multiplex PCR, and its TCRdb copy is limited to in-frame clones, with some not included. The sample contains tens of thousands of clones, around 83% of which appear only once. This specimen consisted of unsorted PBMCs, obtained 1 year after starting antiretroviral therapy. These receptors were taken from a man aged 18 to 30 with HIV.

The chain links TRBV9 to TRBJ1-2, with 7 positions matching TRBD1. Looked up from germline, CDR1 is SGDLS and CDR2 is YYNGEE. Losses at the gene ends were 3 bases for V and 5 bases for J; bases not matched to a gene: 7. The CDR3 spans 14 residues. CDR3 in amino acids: CASSERDSLYGYTF. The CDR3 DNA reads TGTGCCAGCAGCGAACGGGACAGCCTATATGGCTACACCTTC.

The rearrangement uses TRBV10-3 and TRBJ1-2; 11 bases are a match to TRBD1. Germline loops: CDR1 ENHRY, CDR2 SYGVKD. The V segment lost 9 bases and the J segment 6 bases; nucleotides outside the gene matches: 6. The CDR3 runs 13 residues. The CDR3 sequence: CAIGTGGIDGYTF. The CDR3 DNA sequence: TGTGCCATTGGGACAGGGGGAATCGATGGCTACACCTTC.

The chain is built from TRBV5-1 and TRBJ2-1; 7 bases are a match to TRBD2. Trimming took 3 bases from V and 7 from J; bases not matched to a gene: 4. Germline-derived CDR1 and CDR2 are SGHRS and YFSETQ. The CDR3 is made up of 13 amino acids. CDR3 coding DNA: TGCGCCAGCAGCTGGGGGGGAGGAAATGAGCAGTTCTTC. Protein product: CASSWGGGNEQFF.

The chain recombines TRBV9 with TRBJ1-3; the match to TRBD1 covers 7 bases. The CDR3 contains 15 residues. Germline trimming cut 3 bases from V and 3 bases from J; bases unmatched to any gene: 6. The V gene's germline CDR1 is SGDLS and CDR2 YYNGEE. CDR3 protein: CASSGGGQNGNTIYF. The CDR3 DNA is TGTGCCAGCAGCGGCGGGGGACAGAATGGAAACACCATATATTTT.

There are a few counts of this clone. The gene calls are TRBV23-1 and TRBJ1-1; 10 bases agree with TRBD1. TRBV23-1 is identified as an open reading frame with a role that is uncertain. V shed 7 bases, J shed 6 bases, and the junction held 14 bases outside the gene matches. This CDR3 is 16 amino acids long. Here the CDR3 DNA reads TGCGCCAGCAACCCGGGACAGGGGATTTGGAGGGCTGAAGCTTTCTTT. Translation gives CASNPGQGIWRAEAFF.

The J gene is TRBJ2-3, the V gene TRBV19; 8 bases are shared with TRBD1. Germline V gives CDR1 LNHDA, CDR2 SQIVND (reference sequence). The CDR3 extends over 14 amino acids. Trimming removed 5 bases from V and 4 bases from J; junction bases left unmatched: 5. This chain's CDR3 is CASSPRTGPDTQYF. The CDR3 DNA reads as TGTGCCAGTAGTCCCCGGACAGGGCCAGATACGCAGTATTTT.

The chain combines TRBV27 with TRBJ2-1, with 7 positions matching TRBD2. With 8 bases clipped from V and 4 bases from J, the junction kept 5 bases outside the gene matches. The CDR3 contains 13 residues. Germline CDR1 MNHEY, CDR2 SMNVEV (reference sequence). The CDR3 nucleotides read TGTGCCAGCGGCGGGAGTATATACAATGAGCAGTTCTTC. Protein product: CASGGSIYNEQFF.

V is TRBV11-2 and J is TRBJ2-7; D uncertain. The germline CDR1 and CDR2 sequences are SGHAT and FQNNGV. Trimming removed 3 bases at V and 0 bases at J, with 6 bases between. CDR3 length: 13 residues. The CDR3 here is CASSLAVSYEQYF. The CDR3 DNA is TGTGCCAGCAGCTTGGCAGTCTCCTACGAGCAGTACTTC.

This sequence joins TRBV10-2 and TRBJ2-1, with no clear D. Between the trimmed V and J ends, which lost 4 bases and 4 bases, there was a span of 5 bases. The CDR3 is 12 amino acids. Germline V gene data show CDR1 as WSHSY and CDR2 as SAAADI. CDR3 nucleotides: TGCGCCAGCAGTGGAAGATACAATGAGCAGTTCTTC. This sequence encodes CASSGRYNEQFF.

CDR3 DNA sequence: TGTGCCAGCAGCTTTGAGACAGGCGTACCCGGCACCGGGGAGCTGTTTTTT. Translated, it gives CASSFETGVPGTGELFF. The rearrangement uses TRBV5-8 and TRBJ2-2, with D possibly TRBD1 on 6 matching bases. V lost 2 bases and J lost 4, with 18 bases in between. The CDR3 contains 17 residues. The germline V gene has CDR1 SGHTS and CDR2 YDEGEE.

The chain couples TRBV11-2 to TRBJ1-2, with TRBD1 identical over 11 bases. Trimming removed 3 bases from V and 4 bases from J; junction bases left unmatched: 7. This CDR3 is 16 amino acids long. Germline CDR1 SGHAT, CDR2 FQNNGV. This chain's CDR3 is CASSFGTGGWGYGYTF. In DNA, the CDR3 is TGTGCCAGCAGCTTCGGGACAGGGGGTTGGGGCTATGGCTACACCTTC.